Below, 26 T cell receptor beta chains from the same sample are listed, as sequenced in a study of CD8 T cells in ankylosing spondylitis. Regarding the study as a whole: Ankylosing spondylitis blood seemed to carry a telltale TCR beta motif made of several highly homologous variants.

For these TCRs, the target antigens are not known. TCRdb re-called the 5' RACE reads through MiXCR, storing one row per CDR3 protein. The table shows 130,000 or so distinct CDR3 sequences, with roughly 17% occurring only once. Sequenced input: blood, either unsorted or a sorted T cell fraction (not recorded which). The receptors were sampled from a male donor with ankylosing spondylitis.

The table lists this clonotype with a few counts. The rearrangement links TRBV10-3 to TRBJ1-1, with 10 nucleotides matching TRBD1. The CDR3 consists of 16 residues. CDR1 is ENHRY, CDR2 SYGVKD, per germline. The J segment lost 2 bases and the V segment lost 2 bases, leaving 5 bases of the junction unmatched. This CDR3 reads CAISEPGTGANTEAFF. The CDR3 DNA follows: TGTGCCATCAGTGAGCCCGGGACAGGGGCTAACACTGAAGCTTTCTTT.

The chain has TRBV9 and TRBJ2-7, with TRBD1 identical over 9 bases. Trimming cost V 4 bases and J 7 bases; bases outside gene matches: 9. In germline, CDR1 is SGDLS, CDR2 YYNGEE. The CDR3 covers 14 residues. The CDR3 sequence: CASSPRDRAGEQYF. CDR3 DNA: TGTGCCAGCAGCCCCCGGGACAGGGCGGGGGAGCAGTACTTC.

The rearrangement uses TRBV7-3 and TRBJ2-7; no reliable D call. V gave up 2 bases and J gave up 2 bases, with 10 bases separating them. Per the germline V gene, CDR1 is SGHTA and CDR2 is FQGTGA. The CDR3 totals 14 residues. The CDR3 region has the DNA TGTGCCAGCAGCTTAGGGCTCCCCCCCTACGAGCAGTACTTC. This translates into CASSLGLPPYEQYF.

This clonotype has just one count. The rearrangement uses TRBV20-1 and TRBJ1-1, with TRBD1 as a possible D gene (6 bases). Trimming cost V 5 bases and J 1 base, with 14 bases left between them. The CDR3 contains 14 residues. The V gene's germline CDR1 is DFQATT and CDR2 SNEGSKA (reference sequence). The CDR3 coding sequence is TGCAGTGCTTTTCCCGGGACAACGAACACTGAAGCTTTCTTT. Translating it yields CSAFPGTTNTEAFF.

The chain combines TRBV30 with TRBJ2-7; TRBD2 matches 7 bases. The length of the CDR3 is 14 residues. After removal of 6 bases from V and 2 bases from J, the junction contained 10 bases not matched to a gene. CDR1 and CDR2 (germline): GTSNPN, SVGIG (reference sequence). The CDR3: CACLPGRGAYEQYF. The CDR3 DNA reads TGTGCCTGTCTCCCGGGACGGGGGGCCTACGAGCAGTACTTC.

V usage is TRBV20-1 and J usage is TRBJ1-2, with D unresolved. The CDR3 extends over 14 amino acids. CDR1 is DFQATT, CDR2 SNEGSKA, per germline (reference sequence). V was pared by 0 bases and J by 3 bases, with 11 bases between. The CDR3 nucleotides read TGCAGTGCTAGAGAATTCACAGTGGACTATGGCTACACCTTC. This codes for CSAREFTVDYGYTF.

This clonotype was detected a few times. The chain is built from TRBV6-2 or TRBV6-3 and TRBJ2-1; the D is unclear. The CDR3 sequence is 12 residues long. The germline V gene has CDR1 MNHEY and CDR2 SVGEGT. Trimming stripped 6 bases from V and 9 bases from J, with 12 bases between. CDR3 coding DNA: TGTGCCAGCAGCCTGAGCCATCTTGAGCAGTTCTTC. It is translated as CASSLSHLEQFF.

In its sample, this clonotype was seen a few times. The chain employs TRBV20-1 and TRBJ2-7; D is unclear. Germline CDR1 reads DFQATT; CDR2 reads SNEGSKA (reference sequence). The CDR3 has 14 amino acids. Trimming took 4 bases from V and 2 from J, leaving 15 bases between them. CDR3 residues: CSAKTVRPTYEQYF. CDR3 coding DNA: TGCAGTGCTAAAACCGTGAGGCCAACCTACGAGCAGTACTTC.

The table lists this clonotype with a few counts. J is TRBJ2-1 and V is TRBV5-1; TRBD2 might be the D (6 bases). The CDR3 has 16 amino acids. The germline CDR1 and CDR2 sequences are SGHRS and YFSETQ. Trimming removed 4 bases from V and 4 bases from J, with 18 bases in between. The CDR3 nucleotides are TGCGCCAGCAGCGTAATGATGGTAGCGGAGTACAATGAGCAGTTCTTC. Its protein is CASSVMMVAEYNEQFF. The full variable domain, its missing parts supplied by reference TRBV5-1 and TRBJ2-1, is KAGVTQTPRYLIKTRGQQVTLSCSPISGHRSVSWYQQTPGQGLQFLFEYFSETQRNKGNFPGRFSGRQFSNSRSEMNVSTLELGDSALYLCASSVMMVAEYNEQFFGPGTRLTVL.

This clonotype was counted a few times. CDR3 nucleotide sequence: TGTGCCAGCAGCTTAACAGTCTACGAGCAGTACTTC. Protein product: CASSLTVYEQYF. The chain couples TRBV11-3 to TRBJ2-7; D is unclear. With 2 bases removed from V and 3 bases from J, the gap between germline ends came to 5 bases. Germline CDR1 and CDR2: SGHNT and YENEEA. This CDR3 has 12 residues.

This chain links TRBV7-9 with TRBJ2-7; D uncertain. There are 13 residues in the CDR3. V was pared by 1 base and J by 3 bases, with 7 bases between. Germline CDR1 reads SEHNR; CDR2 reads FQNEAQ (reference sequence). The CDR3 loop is CASSLDSDYEQYF. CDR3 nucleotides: TGTGCCAGCAGCTTAGATTCTGACTACGAGCAGTACTTC.

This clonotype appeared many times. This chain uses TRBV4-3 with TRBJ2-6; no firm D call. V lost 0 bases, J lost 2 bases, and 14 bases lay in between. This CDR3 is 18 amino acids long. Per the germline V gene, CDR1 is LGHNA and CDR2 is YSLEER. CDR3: CASSQEYSASPGANVLTF. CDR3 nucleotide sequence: TGCGCCAGCAGCCAAGAGTACAGTGCCAGCCCTGGGGCCAACGTCCTGACTTTC.

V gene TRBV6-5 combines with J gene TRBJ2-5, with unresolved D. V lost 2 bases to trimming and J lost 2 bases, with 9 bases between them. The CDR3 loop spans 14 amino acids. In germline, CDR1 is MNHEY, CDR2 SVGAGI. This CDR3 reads CASSYRARQETQYF. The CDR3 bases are TGTGCCAGCAGTTACCGGGCTAGACAAGAGACCCAGTACTTC.

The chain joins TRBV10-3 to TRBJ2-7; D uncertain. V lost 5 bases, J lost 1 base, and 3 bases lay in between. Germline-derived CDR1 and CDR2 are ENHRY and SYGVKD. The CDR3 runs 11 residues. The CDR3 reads CAISPSYEQYF. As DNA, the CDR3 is TGTGCCATCAGTCCATCCTACGAGCAGTACTTC.

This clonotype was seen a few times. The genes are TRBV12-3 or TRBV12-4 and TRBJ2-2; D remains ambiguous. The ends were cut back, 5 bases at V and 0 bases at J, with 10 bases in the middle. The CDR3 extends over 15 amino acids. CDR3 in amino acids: CASSQTVANTGELFF. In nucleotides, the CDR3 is TGTGCCAGCAGTCAGACGGTCGCGAACACCGGGGAGCTGTTTTTT.

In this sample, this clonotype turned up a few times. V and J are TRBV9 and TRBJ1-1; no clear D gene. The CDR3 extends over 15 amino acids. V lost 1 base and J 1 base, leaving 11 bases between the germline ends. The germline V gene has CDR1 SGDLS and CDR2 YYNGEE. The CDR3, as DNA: TGTGCCAGCAGCGTATCCTTCAGCTCGAACACTGAAGCTTTCTTT. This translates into CASSVSFSSNTEAFF.

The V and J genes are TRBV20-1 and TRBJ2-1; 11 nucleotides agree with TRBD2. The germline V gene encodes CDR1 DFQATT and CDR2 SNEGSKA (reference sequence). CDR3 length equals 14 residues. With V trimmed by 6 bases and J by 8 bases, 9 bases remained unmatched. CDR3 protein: CSAVSGRDFYEQFF. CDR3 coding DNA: TGCAGTGCCGTTAGCGGGAGGGACTTTTATGAGCAGTTCTTC.

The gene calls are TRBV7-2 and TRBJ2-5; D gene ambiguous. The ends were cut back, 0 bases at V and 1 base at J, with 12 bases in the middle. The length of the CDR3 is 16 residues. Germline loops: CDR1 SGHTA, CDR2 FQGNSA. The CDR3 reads CASSLALKSPQETQYF. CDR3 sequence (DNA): TGTGCCAGCAGCTTAGCACTTAAATCTCCCCAAGAGACCCAGTACTTC.

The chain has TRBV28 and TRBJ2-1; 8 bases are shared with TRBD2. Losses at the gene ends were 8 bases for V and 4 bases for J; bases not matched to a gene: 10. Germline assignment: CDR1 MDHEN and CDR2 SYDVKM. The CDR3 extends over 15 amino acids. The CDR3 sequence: CASLSRLATYNEQFF. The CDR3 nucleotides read TGTGCCAGCCTCTCGCGACTAGCGACATACAATGAGCAGTTCTTC.

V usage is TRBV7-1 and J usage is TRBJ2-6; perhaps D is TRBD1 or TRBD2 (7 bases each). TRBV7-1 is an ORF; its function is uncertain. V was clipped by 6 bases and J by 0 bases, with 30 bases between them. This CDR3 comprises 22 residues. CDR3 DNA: TGTGCCAGCAGGGGGACAGACAGATTAGCGGGCTTAAACTTCTCTGGGGCCAACGTCCTGACTTTC. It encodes CASRGTDRLAGLNFSGANVLTF.

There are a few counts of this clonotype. The CDR3 sequence is CASSTLPGLAGIYNEQFF. CDR3 nucleotide sequence: TGTGCCAGCAGCACACTGCCGGGACTAGCGGGTATCTACAATGAGCAGTTCTTC. V is TRBV6-4 and J is TRBJ2-1, with TRBD2 identical over 12 bases. Losses at the gene ends were 6 bases for V and 3 bases for J; bases not matched to a gene: 12. This CDR3 is 18 amino acids long. The germline V gene has CDR1 MRHNA and CDR2 SNTAGT.

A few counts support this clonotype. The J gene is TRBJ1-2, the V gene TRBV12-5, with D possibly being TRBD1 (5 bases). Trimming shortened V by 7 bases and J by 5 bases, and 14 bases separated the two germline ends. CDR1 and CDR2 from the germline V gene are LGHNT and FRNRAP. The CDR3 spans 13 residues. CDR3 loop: CASVSGTVYGYTF. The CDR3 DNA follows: TGTGCTAGTGTCTCCGGGACGGTGTATGGCTACACCTTC.

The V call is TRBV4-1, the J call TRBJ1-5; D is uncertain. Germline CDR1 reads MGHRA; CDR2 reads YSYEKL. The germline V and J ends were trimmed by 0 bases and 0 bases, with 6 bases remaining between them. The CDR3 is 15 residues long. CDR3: CASSQENYSNQPQHF. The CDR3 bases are TGCGCCAGCAGCCAAGAAAACTATAGCAATCAGCCCCAGCATTTT.

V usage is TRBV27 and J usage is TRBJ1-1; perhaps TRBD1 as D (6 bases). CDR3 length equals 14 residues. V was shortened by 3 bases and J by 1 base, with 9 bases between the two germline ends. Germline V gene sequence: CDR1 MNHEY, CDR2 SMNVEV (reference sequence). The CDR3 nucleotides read TGTGCCAGCAGTTTCAGGGGTACGAACACTGAAGCTTTCTTT. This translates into CASSFRGTNTEAFF.

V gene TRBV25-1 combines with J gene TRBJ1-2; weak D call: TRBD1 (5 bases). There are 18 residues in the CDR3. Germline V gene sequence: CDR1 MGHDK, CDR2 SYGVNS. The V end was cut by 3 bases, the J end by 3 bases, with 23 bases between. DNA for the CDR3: TGTGCCAGCAGTGACTCGCGTAGGATAAGGGGTTCGGACTATGGCTACACCTTC. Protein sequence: CASSDSRRIRGSDYGYTF.

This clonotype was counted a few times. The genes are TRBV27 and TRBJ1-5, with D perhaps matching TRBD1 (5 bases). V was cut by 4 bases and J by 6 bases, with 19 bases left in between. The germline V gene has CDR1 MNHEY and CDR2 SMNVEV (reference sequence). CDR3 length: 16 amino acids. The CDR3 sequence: CASSSSGAQLLQPQHF. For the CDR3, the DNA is TGTGCCAGCAGTTCTTCTGGGGCGCAATTACTTCAGCCCCAGCATTTT.